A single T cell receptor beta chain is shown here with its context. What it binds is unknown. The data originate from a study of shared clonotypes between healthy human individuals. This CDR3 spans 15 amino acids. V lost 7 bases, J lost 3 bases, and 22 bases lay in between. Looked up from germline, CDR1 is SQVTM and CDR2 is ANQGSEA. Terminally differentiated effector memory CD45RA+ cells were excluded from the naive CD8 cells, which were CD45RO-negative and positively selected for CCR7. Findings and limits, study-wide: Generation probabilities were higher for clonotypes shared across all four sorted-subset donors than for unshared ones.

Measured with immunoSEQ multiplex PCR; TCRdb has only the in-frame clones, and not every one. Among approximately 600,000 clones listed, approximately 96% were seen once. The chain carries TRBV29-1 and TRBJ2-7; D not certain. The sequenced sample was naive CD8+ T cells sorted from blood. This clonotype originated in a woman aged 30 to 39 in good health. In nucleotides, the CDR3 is TGCAGCGCCTCCGGAGAGATCGGCGCTTACTACGAGCAGTACTTC. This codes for CSASGEIGAYYEQYF.